This record covers a single T cell receptor (beta chain). Antigen unknown. Libraries for TCR beta were made by quantitative 5'-RACE with molecular barcodes. TCRdb analysed the 5' RACE reads with MiXCR anew, one entry per CDR3 protein. The table records some 450,000 distinct CDR3 sequences, 15% to 20% of them present only once. The source of the sample is a study of CD8 T cells in ankylosing spondylitis. Study findings and constraints: Certain motif variants had earlier been reported in reactive arthritis synovial fluid and blood. Among TCR beta sequences, a motif of several highly homologous variants appeared characteristic of ankylosing spondylitis blood. Disease-linked clones bore a CD8+ phenotype, appearing relatively rarely in peripheral blood.

From germline, CDR1 is KGHSH and CDR2 LQKENI. There are 15 residues in the CDR3. V was trimmed by 6 bases and J by 0 bases, leaving 12 bases between them. Source material: blood, either unsorted or a sorted T cell fraction (not recorded which). The chain joins TRBV18 to TRBJ1-5, with D possibly matching TRBD1 (6 bases). The TCR was taken from a male donor with ankylosing spondylitis. This CDR3 is CASSGGRNSNQPQHF. CDR3 in DNA: TGTGCCAGCTCCGGGGGGCGGAATAGCAATCAGCCCCAGCATTTT.